Shown below are 16 T cell receptor beta chains from a single sample sequenced in a study of shared clonotypes between healthy human individuals. Produced via immunoSEQ multiplex PCR; TCRdb's table is partial and in-frame only. The sample holds approximately 2,200,000 clones, about 93% seen once. CD45RO-negative, CCR7-positively selected cells formed the naive CD8 fraction, excluding terminally differentiated effector memory CD45RA+ cells. Input material: naive CD8+ T cells from PBMCs. These receptor sequences come from a man younger than 35 in good health. Some clones in this sample may be carry-over from other donors' samples.

The chain has TRBV11-1 and TRBJ2-7; 7 positions agree with TRBD2. CDR1 is SGHAT and CDR2 is FQDESV in the germline V gene (reference sequence). The CDR3 runs 15 residues. V was pared by 3 bases and J by 2 bases, with 7 bases of the junction left unmatched. The CDR3 nucleotides read TGTGCCAGCAGCTTTAGCAGCGGGGCAGCCTACGAGCAGTACTTC. It is translated as CASSFSSGAAYEQYF.

V is TRBV30 and J is TRBJ2-3; D remains ambiguous. The length of the CDR3 is 12 residues. Trimming took 1 base from V and 10 from J, leaving 12 bases between them. From germline, CDR1 is GTSNPN and CDR2 SVGIG (reference sequence). CDR3 loop: CAWSDRRVAQYF. CDR3 bases: TGTGCCTGGAGTGATCGAAGGGTGGCGCAGTATTTT.

V is TRBV9 and J is TRBJ2-3, with D unresolved. V was shortened by 1 base and J by 2 bases, with 14 bases between the two germline ends. Germline V lookup: CDR1 SGDLS, CDR2 YYNGEE. This CDR3 spans 16 amino acids. Here the CDR3 DNA reads TGTGCCAGCAGCGTACGGGCCGGAGATGTCACAGATACGCAGTATTTT. Its translation: CASSVRAGDVTDTQYF.

This chain joins TRBV7-6 and TRBJ2-1; D may be TRBD2 (6 bases). V lost 0 bases to trimming and J lost 0 bases, with 18 bases between them. Germline V gives CDR1 SGHVS, CDR2 FNYEAQ. This CDR3 is built from 19 residues. CDR3 bases: TGTGCCAGCAGCTTAGCGGGGACTGTGACTGACATCTCCTACAATGAGCAGTTCTTC. Its protein product is CASSLAGTVTDISYNEQFF.

The V gene is TRBV4-3, the J gene TRBJ2-5; unclear D gene. V lost 4 bases and J lost 5, with 11 bases in between. Germline V lookup: CDR1 LGHNA, CDR2 YSLEER. This CDR3 is 13 amino acids long. The CDR3 reads CASSPRSRETQYF. CDR3 in DNA: TGCGCCAGCAGCCCCCGATCGCGGGAGACCCAGTACTTC.

This clone was recorded once. At the DNA level, this CDR3 is encoded by other sequences in the same sample as well. The chain links TRBV5-1 to TRBJ2-7; unclear D gene. V lost 0 bases to trimming and J lost 0 bases, with 7 bases between them. The CDR3 has 14 amino acids. Germline V gene sequence: CDR1 SGHRS, CDR2 YFSETQ. This CDR3 reads CASSLEWDSYEQYF. The DNA for the CDR3 is TGCGCCAGCAGCTTGGAGTGGGACTCCTACGAGCAGTACTTC.

The genes are TRBV10-1 and TRBJ2-1; possibly TRBD2 for D (6 bases). The CDR3 spans 21 residues. The ends were cut back, 0 bases at V and 5 bases at J, with 29 bases in the middle. The V gene's germline CDR1 is WNHNN and CDR2 SYGVQD (reference sequence). CDR3 amino acids: CASSESLSTRLGGGDDNEQFF. The CDR3 DNA follows: TGCGCCAGCAGTGAGTCCCTGTCTACCCGACTCGGGGGAGGCGACGACAATGAGCAGTTCTTC.

The chain carries TRBV27 and TRBJ2-5, with D perhaps matching TRBD1 (6 bases). This CDR3 comprises 18 residues. Between the trimmed V and J ends, which lost 0 bases and 2 bases, there was a span of 19 bases. CDR1 is MNHEY and CDR2 is SMNVEV in the germline V gene (reference sequence). Here the CDR3 DNA reads TGTGCCAGCAGTTTATCGAAGGGGGACCGCATACCTCAAGAGACCCAGTACTTC. Amino acids: CASSLSKGDRIPQETQYF.

The chain employs TRBV10-1 and TRBJ2-1; perhaps TRBD2 as D (5 bases). Germline values: CDR1 WNHNN, CDR2 SYGVQD (reference sequence). Trimming took 2 bases from V and 6 from J, leaving 20 bases between them. CDR3 length: 17 amino acids. CDR3 in DNA: TGCGCCAGCAGTGAGGGCAACCGGGATCCTCCCATCAATGAGCAGTTCTTC. It codes for CASSEGNRDPPINEQFF.

This chain uses TRBV21-1 with TRBJ2-2. TRBV21-1 is assigned pseudogene status. The CDR3 extends over 12 amino acids. CDR3 region: CASSKVVGELFF. The CDR3 coding sequence is TGTGCCAGCAGCAAAGTTGTCGGGGAGCTGTTTTTT.

As concerns this clone: Other DNA variants within this sample encode the same CDR3. DNA of the CDR3: TGTGCCAGCAGCTTGGGACTAGCGGGAGTTAATGAGCAGTTCTTC. Its translation is CASSLGLAGVNEQFF. The rearrangement uses TRBV7-9 and TRBJ2-1; 14 bases match TRBD2. The CDR3 covers 15 residues. V lost 3 bases, J lost 7 bases, and 2 bases stayed unmatched. CDR1 is SEHNR and CDR2 is FQNEAQ in the germline V gene (reference sequence).

In the case of this clone: At the DNA level, this CDR3 is encoded by other sequences in the same sample as well. The genes are TRBV9 and TRBJ2-7; 10 bases align to TRBD1. This CDR3 contains 13 residues. J was trimmed by 6 bases and V by 3 bases; bases with no gene match: 3. Per the germline V gene, CDR1 is SGDLS and CDR2 is YYNGEE. The CDR3 sequence is CASSAGQGSEQYF. As DNA, the CDR3 is TGTGCCAGCAGCGCGGGACAGGGGAGCGAGCAGTACTTC.

The chain links TRBV9 to TRBJ2-7; D is possibly TRBD2 (6 bases). This CDR3 contains 14 residues. Germline CDR1 reads SGDLS; CDR2 reads YYNGEE. The V and J ends lost 3 bases and 0 bases respectively, with 10 bases between them. The CDR3 reads CASSEGGDSYEQYF. In nucleotides, the CDR3 is TGTGCCAGCAGCGAGGGCGGGGACTCCTACGAGCAGTACTTC.

This sequence joins TRBV7-6 and TRBJ2-7; D ambiguous. V lost 5 bases and J 6 bases, leaving 14 bases between the germline ends. Germline loops: CDR1 SGHVS, CDR2 FNYEAQ. The CDR3 is made up of 13 amino acids. CDR3 bases: TGTGCCAGCAGCCCCGGCCCTCGGCTCGAGCAGTACTTC. Translation: CASSPGPRLEQYF.

The rearrangement links TRBV6-5 to TRBJ1-1; 9 bases fit TRBD1. This CDR3 is built from 15 residues. Trimming at V came to 2 bases and at J to 4 bases, leaving 5 bases not matched to a gene. Per germline, CDR1 MNHEY and CDR2 SVGAGI. The chain's CDR3 is CASSYLVTGGTEAFF. The DNA for the CDR3 is TGTGCCAGCAGTTACCTGGTGACAGGGGGCACTGAAGCTTTCTTT.

J is TRBJ2-7 and V is TRBV10-3; D is unclear. This CDR3 has 15 amino acids. Trimming took 0 bases from V and 0 from J, leaving 9 bases between them. CDR1 ENHRY and CDR2 SYGVKD come from the germline V gene. The CDR3 coding sequence is TGTGCCATCAGTGAGTCGTTGGACCCCTCCTACGAGCAGTACTTC. This gives the protein CAISESLDPSYEQYF.